The rows below give T cell receptor beta chains drawn from one sample of a study of cytomegalovirus exposure and HLA in healthy donors. The data were produced by immunoSEQ multiplex PCR, yet TCRdb's version contains in-frame clones alone and is incomplete. The sample has 100,000 or so clones, about 70% seen once. Sequencing was carried out using PBMCs. The receptors were sampled from a woman in her 40s in good health and CMV-seropositive. CDR3s include the opening cysteine and the closing phenylalanine or tryptophan. Each record gives: D gene, J gene, clone size, V gene, CDR3 DNA, CDR3 protein. D genes are given only for firm matches. Clone size appears in some rows only: once, few, many, or a class for an expanded clone.

D: .; J: TRBJ2-7; size: .; V: TRBV6-6; DNA: TGTGCCAGCAGTAGGCAAACTACCTACGAGCAGTACTTC; CDR3: CASSRQTTYEQYF
D: .; J: TRBJ1-5; size: .; V: TRBV7-2; DNA: TGTGCCAGCAGCTTAGGGGAGAGTCAGCCCCAGCATTTT; CDR3: CASSLGESQPQHF
D: .; J: TRBJ1-2; size: .; V: TRBV7-2; DNA: TGTGCCAGCAGCTACGGACAGAGCTTGTTGAATACCTTC; CDR3: CASSYGQSLLNTF
D: .; J: TRBJ1-4; size: .; V: TRBV21-1; DNA: TGTGCCAGCAGCAGACCGACAGGGGGTTGTGAAAAACTGTTTTTT; CDR3: CASSRPTGGCEKLFF
D: .; J: TRBJ1-2; size: once; V: TRBV5-1; DNA: TGCGCCAGCAGTGGGAGGGAGGCGAACTATGGCTACACCTTC; CDR3: CASSGREANYGYTF
D: .; J: TRBJ2-5; size: .; V: TRBV30; DNA: TGTGCCTGGAGCTCAGGAGGAGAGACCCAGTACTTC; CDR3: CAWSSGGETQYF
D: .; J: TRBJ1-1; size: .; V: TRBV6-5; DNA: TGTGCCAGCATCCCCGAGCCTCGGAACACTGAAGCTTTCTTT; CDR3: CASIPEPRNTEAFF
D: .; J: TRBJ1-1; size: .; V: TRBV29-1; DNA: TGCAGCGTGTTGGGGCGGACGGGGAACACTGAAGCTTTCTTT; CDR3: CSVLGRTGNTEAFF
D: .; J: TRBJ1-1; size: many; V: TRBV5-4; DNA: TGTGCCAGCAGCTTGGGATTTCTATCCACTGAAGCTTTCTTT; CDR3: CASSLGFLSTEAFF
D: TRBD2; J: TRBJ2-1; size: .; V: TRBV5-1; DNA: TGCGCCAGCAGCTTGAGTGGGGGGGGCTCCTACAATGAGCAGTTCTTC; CDR3: CASSLSGGGSYNEQFF
D: .; J: TRBJ2-1; size: few; V: TRBV27; DNA: TGTGCCAGCAGACGGGACACTAGTGAGCAGTTCTTC; CDR3: CASRRDTSEQFF
D: .; J: TRBJ1-2; size: .; V: TRBV30; DNA: TGTGCCTGGAGTGCAGGGTATGGCTACACCTTC; CDR3: CAWSAGYGYTF
D: TRBD1; J: TRBJ2-7; size: .; V: TRBV27; DNA: TGTGCCAGCAGTCCTAGTTCGTGGGACAGGGGAAACGAGCAGTACTTC; CDR3: CASSPSSWDRGNEQYF
D: .; J: TRBJ1-2; size: few; V: TRBV4-1; DNA: TGCGCCAGCAGCCCCATCCAGGGAACTAACTATGGCTACACCTTC; CDR3: CASSPIQGTNYGYTF
D: .; J: TRBJ1-1; size: .; V: TRBV7-9; DNA: TGTGCCAGCAGCTTAGCGGCAGGCACTGAAGCTTTCTTT; CDR3: CASSLAAGTEAFF
D: TRBD1; J: TRBJ1-4; size: few; V: TRBV4-1; DNA: TGCGCCAGCAGCCAACCGGGACAGGGAAGCGTGGCTAATGAAAAACTGTTTTTT; CDR3: CASSQPGQGSVANEKLFF
D: .; J: TRBJ1-4; size: few; V: TRBV6-5; DNA: TGTGCCAGCAGTCGCGGGCCGACTAATGAAAAACTGTTTTTT; CDR3: CASSRGPTNEKLFF
D: .; J: TRBJ2-7; size: .; V: TRBV6-1; DNA: TGTGCCAGCAGGGGATGGACAAACTACGAGCAGTACTTC; CDR3: CASRGWTNYEQYF
D: .; J: TRBJ2-5; size: .; V: TRBV6-4; DNA: TGTGCCAGCAGTGCCACCGAGCTCGCTGGGACCCAGTACTTC; CDR3: CASSATELAGTQYF
D: TRBD2; J: TRBJ2-5; size: .; V: TRBV9; DNA: TGTGCCAGCAGCCCGGGGGTTAGCGGGGGGTACCAAGAGACCCAGTACTTC; CDR3: CASSPGVSGGYQETQYF
D: TRBD1; J: TRBJ1-1; size: few; V: TRBV6-1; DNA: TGTGCCAGCAGTTCGGACAGGGGCACTGAAGCTTTCTTT; CDR3: CASSSDRGTEAFF
D: .; J: TRBJ2-6; size: .; V: TRBV28; DNA: TGTGCCTTACAGGGTTCTGGGGCCAACGTCCTGACTTTC; CDR3: CALQGSGANVLTF
D: .; J: TRBJ1-2; size: .; V: TRBV10-2; DNA: TGCGCCAGCAGTGAGTCGAGCGGGAATGGCTACACCTTC; CDR3: CASSESSGNGYTF
D: TRBD2; J: TRBJ2-1; size: few; V: TRBV9; DNA: TGTGCCAGCAGCGTCGGGGAGGGGAATGAGCAGTTCTTC; CDR3: CASSVGEGNEQFF